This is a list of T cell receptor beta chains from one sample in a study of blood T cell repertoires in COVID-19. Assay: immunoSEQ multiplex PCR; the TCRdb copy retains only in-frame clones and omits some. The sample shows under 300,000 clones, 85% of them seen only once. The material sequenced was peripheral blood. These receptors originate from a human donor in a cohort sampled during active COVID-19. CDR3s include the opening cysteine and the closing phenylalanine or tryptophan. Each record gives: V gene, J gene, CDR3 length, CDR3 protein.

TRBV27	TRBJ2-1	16	CAIHPSGSALYNEQFF
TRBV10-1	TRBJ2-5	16	CASSETGLASRETQYF
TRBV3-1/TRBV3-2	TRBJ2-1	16	CASSPLKSGGYNEQFF
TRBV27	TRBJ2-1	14	CASSLIGGAGEQFF
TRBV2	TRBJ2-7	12	CASSAQGIEQYF
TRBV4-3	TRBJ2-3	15	CASSQGAWELDTQYF
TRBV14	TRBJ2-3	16	CASSPPLAGPVDTQYF
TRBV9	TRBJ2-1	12	CASSVGRNEQFF
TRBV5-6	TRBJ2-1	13	CASSLSLAVPGFF
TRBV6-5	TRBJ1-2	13	CASSYTDRDGYTF
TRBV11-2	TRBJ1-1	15	CASSLSSRGHTEAFF
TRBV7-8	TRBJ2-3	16	CASSLRVTSGLDTQYF
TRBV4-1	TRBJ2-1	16	CASSQALGTTNNKQFF
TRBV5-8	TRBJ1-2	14	CASIRDRVDYGYTF
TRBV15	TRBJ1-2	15	CATSRDPQSTYGYTF
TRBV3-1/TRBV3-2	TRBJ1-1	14	CASSQEGTGAEAFF
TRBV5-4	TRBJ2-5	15	CASSPDRATVETQYF
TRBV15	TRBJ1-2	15	CATSISRTGAYGYTF
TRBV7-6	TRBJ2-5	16	CASSPLGGSSGETQYF
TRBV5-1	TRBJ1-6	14	CASSLSPVNSPLHF
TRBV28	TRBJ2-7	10	CASSSSRQYF
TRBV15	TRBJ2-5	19	CATSRDIAIRFLGAETQYF
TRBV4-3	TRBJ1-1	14	CASSLTRGATEAFF
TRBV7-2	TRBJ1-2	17	CASSSRAPDRSDYGYTF
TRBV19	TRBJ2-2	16	CASSIASGSTTGELFF